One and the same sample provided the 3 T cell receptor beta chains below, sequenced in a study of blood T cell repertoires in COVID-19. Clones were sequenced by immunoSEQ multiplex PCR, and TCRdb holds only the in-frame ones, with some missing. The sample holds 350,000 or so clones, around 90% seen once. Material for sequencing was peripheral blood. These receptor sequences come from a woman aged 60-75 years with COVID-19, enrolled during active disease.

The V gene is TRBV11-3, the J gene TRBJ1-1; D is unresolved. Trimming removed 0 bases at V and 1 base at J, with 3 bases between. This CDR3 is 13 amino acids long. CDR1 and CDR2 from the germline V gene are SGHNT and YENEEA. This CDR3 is CASSLEANTEAFF. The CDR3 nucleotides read TGTGCCAGCAGCTTAGAAGCGAACACTGAAGCTTTCTTT.

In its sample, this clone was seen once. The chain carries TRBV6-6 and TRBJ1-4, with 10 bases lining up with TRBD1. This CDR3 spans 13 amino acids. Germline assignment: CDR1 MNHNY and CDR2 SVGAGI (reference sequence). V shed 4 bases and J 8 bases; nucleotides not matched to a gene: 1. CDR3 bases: TGTGCCAGCAGTTGGGGACAGGGGGAAAAACTGTTTTTT. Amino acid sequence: CASSWGQGEKLFF.

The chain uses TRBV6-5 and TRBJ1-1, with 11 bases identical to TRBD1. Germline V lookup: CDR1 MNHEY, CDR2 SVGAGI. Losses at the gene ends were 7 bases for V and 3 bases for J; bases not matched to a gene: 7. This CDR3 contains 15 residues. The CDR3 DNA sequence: TGTGCCAGCAAAGACTGGGACAGGGGGGACACTGAAGCTTTCTTT. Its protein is CASKDWDRGDTEAFF.